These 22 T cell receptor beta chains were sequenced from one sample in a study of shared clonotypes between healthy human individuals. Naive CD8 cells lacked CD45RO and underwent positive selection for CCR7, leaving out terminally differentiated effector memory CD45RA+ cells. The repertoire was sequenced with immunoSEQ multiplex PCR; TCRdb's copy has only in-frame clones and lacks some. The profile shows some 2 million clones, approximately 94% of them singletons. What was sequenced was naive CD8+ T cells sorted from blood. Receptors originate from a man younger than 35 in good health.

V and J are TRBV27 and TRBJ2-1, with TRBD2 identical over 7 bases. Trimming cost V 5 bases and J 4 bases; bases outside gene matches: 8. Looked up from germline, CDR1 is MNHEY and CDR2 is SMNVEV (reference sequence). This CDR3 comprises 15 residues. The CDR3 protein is CASSPLWEGYNEQFF. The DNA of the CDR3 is TGTGCCAGCAGTCCCCTCTGGGAGGGGTACAATGAGCAGTTCTTC.

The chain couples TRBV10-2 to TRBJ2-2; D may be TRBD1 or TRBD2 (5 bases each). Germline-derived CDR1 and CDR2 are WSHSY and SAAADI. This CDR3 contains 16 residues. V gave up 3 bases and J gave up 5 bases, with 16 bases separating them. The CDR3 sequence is CASSDRGGLLTGELFF. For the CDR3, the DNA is TGCGCCAGCAGTGATCGGGGCGGATTACTAACCGGGGAGCTGTTTTTT.

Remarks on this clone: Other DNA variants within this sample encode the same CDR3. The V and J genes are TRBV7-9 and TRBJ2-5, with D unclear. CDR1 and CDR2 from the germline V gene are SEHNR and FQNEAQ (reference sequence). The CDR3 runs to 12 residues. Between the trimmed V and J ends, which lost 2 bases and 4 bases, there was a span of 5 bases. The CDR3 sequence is CASSLSSETQYF. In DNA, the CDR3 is TGTGCCAGCAGCTTAAGCTCAGAGACCCAGTACTTC. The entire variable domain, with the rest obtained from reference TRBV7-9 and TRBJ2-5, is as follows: DTGVSQNPRHKITKRGQNVTFRCDPISEHNRLYWYRQTLGQGPEFLTYFQNEAQLEKSRLLSDRFSAERPKGSFSTLEIQRTEQGDSAMYLCASSLSSETQYFGPGTRLLVL.

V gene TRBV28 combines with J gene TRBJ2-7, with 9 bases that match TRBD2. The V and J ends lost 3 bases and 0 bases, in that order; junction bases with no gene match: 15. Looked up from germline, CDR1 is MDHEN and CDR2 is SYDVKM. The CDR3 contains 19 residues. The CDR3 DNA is TGTGCCAGCAGTTTTGGTCTAGCGGGGCGCGATATTATCTCCTACGAGCAGTACTTC. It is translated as CASSFGLAGRDIISYEQYF.

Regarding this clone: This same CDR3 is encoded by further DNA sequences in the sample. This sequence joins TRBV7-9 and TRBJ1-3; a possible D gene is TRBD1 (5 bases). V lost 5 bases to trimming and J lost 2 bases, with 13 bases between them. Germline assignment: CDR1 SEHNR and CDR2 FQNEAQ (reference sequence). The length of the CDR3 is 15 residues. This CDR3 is CASSPPTGAGNTIYF. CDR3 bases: TGTGCCAGCAGCCCCCCCACGGGGGCTGGAAACACCATATATTTT.

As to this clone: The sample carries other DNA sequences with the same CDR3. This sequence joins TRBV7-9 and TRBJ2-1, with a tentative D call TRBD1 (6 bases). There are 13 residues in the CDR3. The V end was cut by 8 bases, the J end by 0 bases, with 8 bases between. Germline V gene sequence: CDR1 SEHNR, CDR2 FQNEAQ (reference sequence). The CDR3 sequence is CASGRGSYNEQFF. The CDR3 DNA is TGTGCCAGCGGCAGGGGCTCCTACAATGAGCAGTTCTTC.

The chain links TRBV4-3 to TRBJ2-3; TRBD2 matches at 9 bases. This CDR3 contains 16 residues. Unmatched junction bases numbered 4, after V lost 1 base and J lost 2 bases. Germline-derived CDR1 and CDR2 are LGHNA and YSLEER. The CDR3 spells CASSQAPSGNTDTQYF. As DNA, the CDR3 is TGCGCCAGCAGCCAAGCGCCTAGCGGGAACACAGATACGCAGTATTTT.

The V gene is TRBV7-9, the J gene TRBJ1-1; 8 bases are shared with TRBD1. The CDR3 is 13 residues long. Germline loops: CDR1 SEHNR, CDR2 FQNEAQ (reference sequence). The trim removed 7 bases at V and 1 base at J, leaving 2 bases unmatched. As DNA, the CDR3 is TGTGCCAGCACCGGGACAGGGAACACTGAAGCTTTCTTT. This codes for CASTGTGNTEAFF.

Here the CDR3 reads CAWIAQRGLRAEQYF. For the CDR3, the DNA is TGTGCCTGGATAGCACAGCGGGGGTTGCGGGCCGAGCAGTACTTC. V is TRBV30 and J is TRBJ2-7; 8 bases are shared with TRBD2. CDR1 and CDR2 from the germline V gene are GTSNPN and SVGIG (reference sequence). V was pared by 4 bases and J by 6 bases, with 14 bases of the junction left unmatched. The CDR3 has 15 residues. The full variable domain, with the rest looked up from reference TRBV30 and TRBJ2-7, is SQTIHQWPATLVQPVGSPLSLECTVEGTSNPNLYWYRQAAGRGLQLLFYSVGIGQISSEVPQNLSASRPQDRQFILSSKKLLLSDSGFYLCAWIAQRGLRAEQYFGPGTRLTVT.

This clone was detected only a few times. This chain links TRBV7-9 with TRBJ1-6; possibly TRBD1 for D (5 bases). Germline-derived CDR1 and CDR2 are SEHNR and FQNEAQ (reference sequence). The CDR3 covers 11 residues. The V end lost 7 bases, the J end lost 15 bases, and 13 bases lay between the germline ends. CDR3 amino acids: CASNPLGRLHF. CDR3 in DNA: TGTGCCAGCAACCCGCTGGGACGCCTCCACTTT.

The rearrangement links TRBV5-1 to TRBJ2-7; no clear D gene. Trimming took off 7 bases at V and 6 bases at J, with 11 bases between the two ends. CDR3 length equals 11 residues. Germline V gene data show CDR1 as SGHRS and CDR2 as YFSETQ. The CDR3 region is CASRSIGEQYF. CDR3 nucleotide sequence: TGCGCCAGCCGATCTATAGGCGAGCAGTACTTC. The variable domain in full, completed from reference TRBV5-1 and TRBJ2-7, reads KAGVTQTPRYLIKTRGQQVTLSCSPISGHRSVSWYQQTPGQGLQFLFEYFSETQRNKGNFPGRFSGRQFSNSRSEMNVSTLELGDSALYLCASRSIGEQYFGPGTRLTVT.

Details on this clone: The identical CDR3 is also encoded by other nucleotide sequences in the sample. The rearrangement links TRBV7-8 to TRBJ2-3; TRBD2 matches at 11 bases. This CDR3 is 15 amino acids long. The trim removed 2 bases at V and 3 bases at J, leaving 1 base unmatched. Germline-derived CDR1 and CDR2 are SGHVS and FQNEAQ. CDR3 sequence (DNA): TGTGCCAGCAGCTTATTAGCGGGAGGGACAGATACGCAGTATTTT. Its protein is CASSLLAGGTDTQYF.

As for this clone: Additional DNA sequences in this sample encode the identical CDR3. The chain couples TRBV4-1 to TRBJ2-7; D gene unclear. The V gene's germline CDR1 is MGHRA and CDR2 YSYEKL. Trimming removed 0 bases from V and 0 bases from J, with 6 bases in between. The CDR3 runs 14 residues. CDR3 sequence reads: CASSQEPSSYEQYF. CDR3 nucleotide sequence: TGCGCCAGCAGCCAAGAGCCAAGCTCCTACGAGCAGTACTTC.

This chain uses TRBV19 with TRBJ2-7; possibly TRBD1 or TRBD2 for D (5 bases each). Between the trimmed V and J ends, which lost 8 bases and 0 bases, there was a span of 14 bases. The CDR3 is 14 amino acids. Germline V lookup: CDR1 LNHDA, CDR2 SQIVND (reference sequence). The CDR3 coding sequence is TGTGCCAGTCACGACCGGGGCCACTCCTACGAGCAGTACTTC. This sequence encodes CASHDRGHSYEQYF.

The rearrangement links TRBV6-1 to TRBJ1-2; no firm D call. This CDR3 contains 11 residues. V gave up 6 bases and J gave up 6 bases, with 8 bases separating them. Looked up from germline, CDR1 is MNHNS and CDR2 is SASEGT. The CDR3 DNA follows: TGTGCCAGCAGGGTAGGAGATGGCTACACCTTC. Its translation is CASRVGDGYTF.

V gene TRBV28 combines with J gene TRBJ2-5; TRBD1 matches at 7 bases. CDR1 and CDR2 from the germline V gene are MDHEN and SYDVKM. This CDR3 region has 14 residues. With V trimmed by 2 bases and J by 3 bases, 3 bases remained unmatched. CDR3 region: CASSLRQGEETQYF. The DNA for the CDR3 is TGTGCCAGCAGTTTACGCCAGGGGGAAGAGACCCAGTACTTC.

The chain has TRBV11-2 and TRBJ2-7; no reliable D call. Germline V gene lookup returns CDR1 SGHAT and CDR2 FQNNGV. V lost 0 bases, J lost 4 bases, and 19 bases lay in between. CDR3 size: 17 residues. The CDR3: CASSLDGGWSGVYEQYF. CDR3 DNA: TGTGCCAGCAGCTTAGATGGTGGTTGGAGTGGAGTTTACGAGCAGTACTTC. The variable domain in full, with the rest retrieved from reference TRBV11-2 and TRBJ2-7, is EAGVAQSPRYKIIEKRQSVAFWCNPISGHATLYWYQQILGQGPKLLIQFQNNGVVDDSQLPKDRFSAERLKGVDSTLKIQPAKLEDSAVYLCASSLDGGWSGVYEQYFGPGTRLTVT.

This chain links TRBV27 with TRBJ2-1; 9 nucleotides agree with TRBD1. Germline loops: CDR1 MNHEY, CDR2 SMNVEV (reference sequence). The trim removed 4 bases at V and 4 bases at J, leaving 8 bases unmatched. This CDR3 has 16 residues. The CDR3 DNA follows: TGTGCCAGCAGTTCCCCCGGGACAGGGTATTACAATGAGCAGTTCTTC. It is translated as CASSSPGTGYYNEQFF.

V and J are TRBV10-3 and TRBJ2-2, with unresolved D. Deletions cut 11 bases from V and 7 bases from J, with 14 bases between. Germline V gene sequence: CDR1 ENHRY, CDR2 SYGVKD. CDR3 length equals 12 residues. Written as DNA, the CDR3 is TGTGCCTCGTTGCCAAGTGGCGGGGAGCTGTTTTTT. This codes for CASLPSGGELFF.

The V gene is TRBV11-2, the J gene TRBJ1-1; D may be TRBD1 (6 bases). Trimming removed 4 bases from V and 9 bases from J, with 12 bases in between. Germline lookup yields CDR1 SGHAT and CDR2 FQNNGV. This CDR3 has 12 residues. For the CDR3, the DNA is TGTGCCAGCAGCTCCTATGGACAGAAAGCTTTCTTT. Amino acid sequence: CASSSYGQKAFF.

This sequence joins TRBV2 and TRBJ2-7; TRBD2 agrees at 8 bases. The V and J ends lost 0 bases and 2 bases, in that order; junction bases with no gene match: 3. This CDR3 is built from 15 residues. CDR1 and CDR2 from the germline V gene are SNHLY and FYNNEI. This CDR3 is CASSEALAVTYEQYF. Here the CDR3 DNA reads TGTGCCAGCAGTGAAGCACTAGCGGTGACCTACGAGCAGTACTTC.

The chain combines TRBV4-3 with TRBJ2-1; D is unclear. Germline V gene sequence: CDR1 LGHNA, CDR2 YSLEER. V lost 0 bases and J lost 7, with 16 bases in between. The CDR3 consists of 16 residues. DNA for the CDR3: TGCGCCAGCAGCCAAGATGACCTAGGCTTTTTGAATGAGCAGTTCTTC. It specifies CASSQDDLGFLNEQFF.